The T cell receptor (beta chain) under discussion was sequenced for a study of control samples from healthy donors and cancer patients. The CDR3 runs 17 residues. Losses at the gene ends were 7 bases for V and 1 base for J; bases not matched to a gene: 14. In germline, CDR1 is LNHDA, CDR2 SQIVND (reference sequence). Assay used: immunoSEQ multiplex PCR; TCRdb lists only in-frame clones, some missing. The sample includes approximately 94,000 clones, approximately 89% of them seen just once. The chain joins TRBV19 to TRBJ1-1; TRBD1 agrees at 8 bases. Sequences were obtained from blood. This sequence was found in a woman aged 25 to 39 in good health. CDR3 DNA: TGTGCCAGTACACCAGGGACAGGCGCCTCCCGGAACACTGAAGCTTTCTTT. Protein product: CASTPGTGASRNTEAFF.